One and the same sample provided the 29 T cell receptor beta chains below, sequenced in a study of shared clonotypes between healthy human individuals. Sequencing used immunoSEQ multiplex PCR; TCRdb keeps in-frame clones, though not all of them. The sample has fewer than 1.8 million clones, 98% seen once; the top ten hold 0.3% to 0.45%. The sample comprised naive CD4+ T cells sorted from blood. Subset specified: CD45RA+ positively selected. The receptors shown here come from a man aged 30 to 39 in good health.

CDR3 region: CASSMPPGTGTYEQYF. The CDR3 region has the DNA TGTGCCAGTAGTATGCCCCCCGGGACAGGGACCTACGAGCAGTACTTC. The chain has TRBV19 and TRBJ2-7, with 9 bases fitting TRBD1. CDR3 length equals 16 residues. Germline trimming cut 3 bases from V and 2 bases from J; bases unmatched to any gene: 8. The germline V gene has CDR1 LNHDA and CDR2 SQIVND (reference sequence).

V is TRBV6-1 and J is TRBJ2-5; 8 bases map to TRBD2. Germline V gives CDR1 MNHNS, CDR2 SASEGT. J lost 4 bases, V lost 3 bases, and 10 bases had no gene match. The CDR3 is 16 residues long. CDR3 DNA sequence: TGTGCCAGCAGTGACCCCGGGACTAGACTTCGAGAGACCCAGTACTTC. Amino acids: CASSDPGTRLRETQYF.

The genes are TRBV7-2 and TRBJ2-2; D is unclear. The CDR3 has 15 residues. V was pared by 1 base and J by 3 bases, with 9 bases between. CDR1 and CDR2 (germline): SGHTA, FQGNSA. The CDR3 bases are TGTGCCAGCAGCTTAGTTGTTGGGGACACCGGGGAGCTGTTTTTT. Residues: CASSLVVGDTGELFF.

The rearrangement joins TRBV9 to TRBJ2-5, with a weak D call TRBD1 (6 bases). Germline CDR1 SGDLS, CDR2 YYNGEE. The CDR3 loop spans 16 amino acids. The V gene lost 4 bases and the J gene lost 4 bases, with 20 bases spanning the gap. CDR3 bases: TGTGCCAGCAGCTCAACTGCGCTAGGGGGTGGAGAGACCCAGTACTTC. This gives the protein CASSSTALGGGETQYF.

The CDR3 region is CAAQKDFSSYEQYF. The CDR3 nucleotides are TGTGCTGCCCAAAAGGACTTCAGCTCCTACGAGCAGTACTTC. The V and J genes are TRBV28 and TRBJ2-7; a weak D match, TRBD2 (5 bases). Germline assignment: CDR1 MDHEN and CDR2 SYDVKM. The CDR3 is made up of 14 amino acids. Full variable domain (outside the CDR3, taken from reference TRBV28 and TRBJ2-7): DVKVTQSSRYLVKRTGEKVFLECVQDMDHENMFWYRQDPGLGLRLIYFSYDVKMKEKGDIPEGYSVSREKKERFSLILESASTNQTSMYLCAAQKDFSSYEQYFGPGTRLTVT.

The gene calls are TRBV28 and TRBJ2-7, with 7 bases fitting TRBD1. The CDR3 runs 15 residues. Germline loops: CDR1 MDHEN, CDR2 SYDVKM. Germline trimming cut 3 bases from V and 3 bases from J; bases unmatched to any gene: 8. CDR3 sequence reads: CASSFKDRSYYEQYF. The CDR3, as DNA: TGTGCCAGCAGTTTTAAGGACAGGTCGTACTACGAGCAGTACTTC.

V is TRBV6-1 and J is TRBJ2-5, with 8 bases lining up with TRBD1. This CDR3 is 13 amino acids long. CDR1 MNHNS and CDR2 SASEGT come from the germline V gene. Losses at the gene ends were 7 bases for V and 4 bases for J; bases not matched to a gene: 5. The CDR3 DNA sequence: TGTGCCAGCATCAGGGGGCGGGGAGAGACCCAGTACTTC. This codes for CASIRGRGETQYF.

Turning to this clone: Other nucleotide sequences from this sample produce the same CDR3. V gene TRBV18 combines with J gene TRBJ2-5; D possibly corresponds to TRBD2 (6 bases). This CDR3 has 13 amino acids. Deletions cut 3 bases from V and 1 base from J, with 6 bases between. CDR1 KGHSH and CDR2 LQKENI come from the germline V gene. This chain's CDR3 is CASSPGGQETQYF. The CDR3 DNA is TGTGCCAGCTCACCGGGAGGCCAAGAGACCCAGTACTTC.

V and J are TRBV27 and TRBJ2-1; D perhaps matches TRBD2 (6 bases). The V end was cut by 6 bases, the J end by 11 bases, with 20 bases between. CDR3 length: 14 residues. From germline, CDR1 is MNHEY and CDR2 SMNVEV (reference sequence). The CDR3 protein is CASRRAGIPRKQFF. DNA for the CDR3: TGTGCCAGCAGGCGAGCGGGCATTCCCCGCAAGCAGTTCTTC.

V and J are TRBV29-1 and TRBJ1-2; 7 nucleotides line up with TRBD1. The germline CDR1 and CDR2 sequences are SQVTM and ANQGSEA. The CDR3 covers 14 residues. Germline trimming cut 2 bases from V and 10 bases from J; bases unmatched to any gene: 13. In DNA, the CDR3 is TGCAGCGTTGAAATTCCCGGACAGGCGTACGACTACACCTTC. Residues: CSVEIPGQAYDYTF.

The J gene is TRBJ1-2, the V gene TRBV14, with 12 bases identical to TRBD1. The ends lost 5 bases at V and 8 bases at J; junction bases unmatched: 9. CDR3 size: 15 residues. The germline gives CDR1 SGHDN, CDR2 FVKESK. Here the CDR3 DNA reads TGTGCCAGCAGCAATATCGGGACAGGGGGCCGAGGCTACACCTTC. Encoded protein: CASSNIGTGGRGYTF.

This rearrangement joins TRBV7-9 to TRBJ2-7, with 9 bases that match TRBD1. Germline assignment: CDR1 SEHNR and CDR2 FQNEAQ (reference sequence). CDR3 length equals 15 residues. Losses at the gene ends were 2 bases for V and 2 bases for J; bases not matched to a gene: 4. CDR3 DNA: TGTGCCAGCAGCTTAATGGGACAGGGCGCCTACGAGCAGTACTTC. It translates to CASSLMGQGAYEQYF.

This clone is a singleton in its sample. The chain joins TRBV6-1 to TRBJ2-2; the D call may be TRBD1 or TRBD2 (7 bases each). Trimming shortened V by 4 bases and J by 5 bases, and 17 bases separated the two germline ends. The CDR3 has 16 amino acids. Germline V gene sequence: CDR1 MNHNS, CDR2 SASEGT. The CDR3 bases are TGTGCCAGCAGTGGGCACAGGGGAGGGAGAACCGGGGAGCTGTTTTTT. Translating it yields CASSGHRGGRTGELFF.

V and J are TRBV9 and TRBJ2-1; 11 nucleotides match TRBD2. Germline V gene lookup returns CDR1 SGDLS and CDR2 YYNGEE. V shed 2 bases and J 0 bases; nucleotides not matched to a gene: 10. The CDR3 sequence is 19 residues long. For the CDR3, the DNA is TGTGCCAGCAGCGTTTCCTCGGGACTAGCGGCTATCTCCTACAATGAGCAGTTCTTC. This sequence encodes CASSVSSGLAAISYNEQFF.

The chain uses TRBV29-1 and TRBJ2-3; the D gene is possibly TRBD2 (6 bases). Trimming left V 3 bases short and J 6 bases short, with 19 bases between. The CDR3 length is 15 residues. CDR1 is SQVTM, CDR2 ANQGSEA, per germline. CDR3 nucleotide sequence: TGCAGCGTTGAGGCCTCCGGGCCGCGGGGTGATACGCAGTATTTT. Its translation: CSVEASGPRGDTQYF.

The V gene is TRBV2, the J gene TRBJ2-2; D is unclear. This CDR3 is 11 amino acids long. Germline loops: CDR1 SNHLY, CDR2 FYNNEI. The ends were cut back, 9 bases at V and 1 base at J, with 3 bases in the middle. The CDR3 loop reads CASLNTGELFF. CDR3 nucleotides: TGTGCCAGTCTGAACACCGGGGAGCTGTTTTTT.

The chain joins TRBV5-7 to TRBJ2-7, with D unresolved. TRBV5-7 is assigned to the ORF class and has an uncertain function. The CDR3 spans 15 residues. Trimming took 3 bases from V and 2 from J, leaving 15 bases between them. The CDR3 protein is CASSCSSRRPYEQYF. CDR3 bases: TGTGCCAGCAGCTGTAGTTCTAGAAGACCCTACGAGCAGTACTTC.

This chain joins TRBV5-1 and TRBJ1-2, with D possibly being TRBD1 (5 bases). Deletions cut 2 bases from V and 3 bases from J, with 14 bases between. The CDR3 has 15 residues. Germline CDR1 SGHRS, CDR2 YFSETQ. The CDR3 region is CASSLGLTADYGYTF. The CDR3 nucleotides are TGCGCCAGCAGCTTAGGCTTGACAGCTGACTATGGCTACACCTTC.

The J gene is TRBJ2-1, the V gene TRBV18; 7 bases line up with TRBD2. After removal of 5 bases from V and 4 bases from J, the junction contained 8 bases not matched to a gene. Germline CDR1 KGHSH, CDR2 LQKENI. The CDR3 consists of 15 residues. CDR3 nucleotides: TGTGCCAGCTCAGCTCTCTCGCGGGAGTACAATGAGCAGTTCTTC. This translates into CASSALSREYNEQFF.

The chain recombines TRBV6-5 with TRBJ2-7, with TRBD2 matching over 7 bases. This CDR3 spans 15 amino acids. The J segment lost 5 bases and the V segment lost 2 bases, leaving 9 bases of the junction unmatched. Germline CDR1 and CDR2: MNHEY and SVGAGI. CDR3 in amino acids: CASSYQRLAGNEQYF. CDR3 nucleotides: TGTGCCAGCAGTTACCAACGACTAGCTGGCAACGAGCAGTACTTC.

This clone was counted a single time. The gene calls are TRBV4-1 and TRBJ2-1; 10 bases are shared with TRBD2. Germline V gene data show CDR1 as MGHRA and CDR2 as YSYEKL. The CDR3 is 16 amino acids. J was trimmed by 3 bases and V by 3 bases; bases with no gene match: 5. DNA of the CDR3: TGCGCCAGCAGCCAGGAGAGCGGGAGGGACTACAATGAGCAGTTCTTC. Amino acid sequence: CASSQESGRDYNEQFF.

The CDR3 region has the DNA TGTGCCAGCAGCTTAACAGGGAACTCCTACGAGCAGTACTTC. It yields the protein CASSLTGNSYEQYF. The rearrangement uses TRBV7-2 and TRBJ2-7, with D maybe TRBD1 (6 bases). CDR3 length: 14 amino acids. Germline assignment: CDR1 SGHTA and CDR2 FQGNSA. Trimming took 2 bases from V and 0 from J, leaving 8 bases between them.

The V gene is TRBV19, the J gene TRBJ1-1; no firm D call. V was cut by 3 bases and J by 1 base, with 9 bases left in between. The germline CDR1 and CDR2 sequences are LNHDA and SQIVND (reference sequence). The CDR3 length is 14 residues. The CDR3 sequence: CASSILGRNTEAFF. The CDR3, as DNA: TGTGCCAGTAGTATTCTTGGGAGGAACACTGAAGCTTTCTTT.

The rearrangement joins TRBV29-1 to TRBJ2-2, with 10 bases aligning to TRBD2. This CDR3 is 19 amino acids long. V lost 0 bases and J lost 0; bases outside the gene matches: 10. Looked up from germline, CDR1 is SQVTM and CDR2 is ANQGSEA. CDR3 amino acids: CSVEDPRDSGRTNTGELFF. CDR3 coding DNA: TGCAGCGTTGAAGATCCTCGGGATAGCGGGAGGACGAACACCGGGGAGCTGTTTTTT.

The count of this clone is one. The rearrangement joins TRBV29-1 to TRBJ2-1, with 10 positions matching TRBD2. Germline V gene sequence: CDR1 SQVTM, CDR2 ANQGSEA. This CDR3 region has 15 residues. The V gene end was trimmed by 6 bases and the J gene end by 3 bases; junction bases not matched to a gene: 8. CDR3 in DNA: TGCAGCGTAGGCTCTAGCGGGAGATTCTACAATGAGCAGTTCTTC. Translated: CSVGSSGRFYNEQFF.

In DNA, the CDR3 is TGTGCCAGCTCACCCGGGCAGGGTAAAGACACTGAAGCTTTCTTT. Translated: CASSPGQGKDTEAFF. This sequence joins TRBV18 and TRBJ1-1; weak D call: TRBD1 (5 bases). The CDR3 sequence is 15 residues long. The germline CDR1 and CDR2 sequences are KGHSH and LQKENI. Trimming took off 3 bases at V and 3 bases at J, with 14 bases between the two ends.

The CDR3, as DNA: TGTGCCAGTAGTGGGAGGGGGGGAGTTGATCTTCCGGATACGCAGTATTTT. Protein: CASSGRGGVDLPDTQYF. V gene TRBV19 combines with J gene TRBJ2-3; D is perhaps TRBD2 (7 bases). Trimming left V 5 bases short and J 6 bases short, with 24 bases between. The germline CDR1 and CDR2 sequences are LNHDA and SQIVND (reference sequence). The CDR3 is made up of 17 amino acids.

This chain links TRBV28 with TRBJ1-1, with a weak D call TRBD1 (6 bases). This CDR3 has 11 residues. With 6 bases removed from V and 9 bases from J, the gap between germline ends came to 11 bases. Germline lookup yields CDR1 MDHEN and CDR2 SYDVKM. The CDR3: CASSGQTKAFF. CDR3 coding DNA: TGTGCCAGCAGCGGACAGACTAAAGCTTTCTTT.

The CDR3 loop is CASSQGRSSYNEQFF. CDR3 nucleotide sequence: TGCGCCAGCAGCCAGGGCCGGAGCTCCTACAATGAGCAGTTCTTC. The chain uses TRBV4-3 and TRBJ2-1; no firm D call. Germline V gives CDR1 LGHNA, CDR2 YSLEER. V was pared by 3 bases and J by 0 bases, with 9 bases between. This CDR3 comprises 15 residues.